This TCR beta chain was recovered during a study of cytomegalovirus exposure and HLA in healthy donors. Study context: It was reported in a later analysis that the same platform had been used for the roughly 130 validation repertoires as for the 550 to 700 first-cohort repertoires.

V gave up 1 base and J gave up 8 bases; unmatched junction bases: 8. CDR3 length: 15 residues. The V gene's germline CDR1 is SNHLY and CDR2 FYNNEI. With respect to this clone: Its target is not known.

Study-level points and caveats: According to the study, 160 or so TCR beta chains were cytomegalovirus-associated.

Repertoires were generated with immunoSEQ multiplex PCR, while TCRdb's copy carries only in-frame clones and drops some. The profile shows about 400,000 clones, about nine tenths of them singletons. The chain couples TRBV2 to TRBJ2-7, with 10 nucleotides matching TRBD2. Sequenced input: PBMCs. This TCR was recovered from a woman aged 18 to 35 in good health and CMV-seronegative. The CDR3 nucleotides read TGTGCCAGCAGTGAAGGAGCGGGAGGGAATAAGAAGCAGTACTTC. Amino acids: CASSEGAGGNKKQYF.